This TCR beta chain derives from a study of beta chain features in type 1 diabetes. Study-level results: Type 1 diabetes patients showed a moderate but significant shortening of TCRB CDR3s in all four CD4+ subsets.

Sorted populations all had greater than 98% purity. There are 14 residues in the CDR3. Deletions cut 5 bases from V and 1 base from J, with 11 bases between. CDR1 and CDR2 (germline): LNHDA, SQIVND (reference sequence). The isolated RNA, all of it, was reverse transcribed, so expressed TCRB transcripts were what got sequenced. Data came from immunoSEQ multiplex PCR; TCRdb stores just in-frame clones and leaves some out. The sample includes about 99,000 clones, over 25% of them seen just once. Regarding this clone: Its antigen is undetermined.

The V gene is TRBV19, the J gene TRBJ1-2; tentatively, D is TRBD1 (6 bases). The receptor comes from a woman aged 18-29 years with type 1 diabetes. The sequenced sample was central memory CD4+ T cells from blood. The CDR3 DNA is TGTGCCAGTAGTCAAGGACAGCTTAACTATGGCTACACCTTC. Translating gives CASSQGQLNYGYTF.